Listed below are T cell receptor beta chains from one sample, sequenced in a study of blood T cell repertoires in COVID-19. Assay: immunoSEQ multiplex PCR; the TCRdb copy retains only in-frame clones and omits some. The profile shows 150,000 to 250,000 clones, about nine tenths of them singletons. The sample taken for sequencing was PBMCs or T cells enriched from blood (not recorded which). These receptors all come from a woman aged 30 to 39 who had recovered from COVID-19. The CDR3 runs from the conserved cysteine through the conserved F or W. Fields, in order: V gene, CDR3 length, J gene, clone size, D gene, CDR3 DNA, CDR3 protein. A D gene is named only where the DNA matches it firmly. The listing skips clone size in some rows; elsewhere it reads once, few, many or a size class.

>TRBV2|14|TRBJ2-5|few|-
TGTGCCAGCAGTGAAGGGACAACGGAAGAGACCCAGTACTTC
CASSEGTTEETQYF
>TRBV11-1|14|TRBJ2-5|-|-
TGTGCCAGCACTCCGGGCGGACTGGGAGAGACCCAGTACTTC
CASTPGGLGETQYF
>TRBV6-5|14|TRBJ2-7|-|TRBD2
TGTGCCAGCAGTTACTCTCGGCTAGCGGAAGAGCAGTACTTC
CASSYSRLAEEQYF
>TRBV5-8|14|TRBJ1-1|-|-
TGTGCCAGCACCCAAGACAGGCTGAACACTGAAGCTTTCTTT
CASTQDRLNTEAFF
>TRBV19|14|TRBJ2-1|few|TRBD2
TGTGCCAGTAAACCAGCGGGAGGCTACAATGAGCAGTTCTTC
CASKPAGGYNEQFF
>TRBV9|13|TRBJ1-4|-|-
TGTGCCAGCAGCGTAGGGTGGGAGGAAAAACTGTTTTTT
CASSVGWEEKLFF
>TRBV9|14|TRBJ2-7|once|TRBD2
TGTGCCAGCAGCGCCACCGGGACTAGCGGGTATTCGTACTTC
CASSATGTSGYSYF
>TRBV6-2/TRBV6-3|16|TRBJ2-3|-|TRBD2
TGTGCCAGCAGTTACGGACTAGCGGGGAGCACAGATACGCAGTATTTT
CASSYGLAGSTDTQYF
>TRBV4-1|16|TRBJ2-3|-|-
TGCGCCAGCAGCCAAGGACGGGAAAGGGTCACAGATACGCAGTATTTT
CASSQGRERVTDTQYF
>TRBV19|14|TRBJ2-5|-|TRBD1
TGTGCCAGTAGCTTTGGACAGGGTGGAGAGACCCAGTACTTC
CASSFGQGGETQYF
>TRBV19|14|TRBJ1-5|-|-
TGTGCCAGTAGCCACAGGGAAAGGGGCCAGCCCCAGCATTTT
CASSHRERGQPQHF
>TRBV2|13|TRBJ2-1|-|-
TGTGCCAGCAGGCACAGGGAATACAATGAGCAGTTCTTC
CASRHREYNEQFF
>TRBV7-6|13|TRBJ1-2|-|TRBD1
TGTGCCAGCAGCTTAGAACAGGGGTATGGCTACACCTTC
CASSLEQGYGYTF
>TRBV9|12|TRBJ1-4|-|TRBD1
TGTGCCAGCAGCGGGACGGACAGGATAATGTTTTTT
CASSGTDRIMFF
>TRBV6-2/TRBV6-3|15|TRBJ2-1|-|-
TGTGCCAGCAGTTACGAAGGGGGAGGGGGCAATGAGCAGTTCTTC
CASSYEGGGGNEQFF
>TRBV2|14|TRBJ2-1|-|TRBD2
TGTGCCAGCAGTCCCCCGGGGGGTTACAATGAGCAGTTCTTC
CASSPPGGYNEQFF
>TRBV21-1|14|TRBJ2-7|-|-
TGTGCCAGCAGCAAAGCAGGGGAATCCGACGAGCAGTACTTC
CASSKAGESDEQYF
>TRBV7-2|18|TRBJ2-1|-|TRBD1
TGTGCCAGCATCAGAAGATTGACGGGACAGGGTTCCTACAATGAGCAGTTCTTC
CASIRRLTGQGSYNEQFF
>TRBV5-1|14|TRBJ2-5|-|TRBD2
TGCGCCAGCAGCTTGGGACTAGCCCAAGAGACCCAGTACTTC
CASSLGLAQETQYF
>TRBV9|14|TRBJ1-6|-|-
TGTGCCAGCAGCTCCCCTGATGGGGGGGGACCCCTCCACTTT
CASSSPDGGGPLHF
>TRBV7-9|18|TRBJ1-1|-|TRBD1
TGTGCCAGCAGCTTGACTTATGGACAGGGGGCACTGAACACTGAAGCTTTCTTT
CASSLTYGQGALNTEAFF
>TRBV27|14|TRBJ1-1|-|-
TGTGCCAGCAGTTATTCTACAGCGAACACTGAAGCTTTCTTT
CASSYSTANTEAFF